This T cell receptor beta chain was identified during a study of blood T cell repertoires in COVID-19. Study summary: Acute-phase and convalescent COVID-19 samples originated in the United States, Italy and Spain. PBMCs, B-cell-depleted T cells, or T cells provided the cDNA or gDNA that made up the material.

Per the authors' pipeline: Estimates of nucleated cell counts were drawn from the amplification of reference gene primers. Clones were read by immunoSEQ multiplex PCR, and TCRdb kept only the in-frame ones, dropping some. V and J calls plus clone size are reproduced from that table; the DNA served to infer D and trimming. The sample includes 150,000 to 200,000 clones, approximately 90% of them seen just once. CDR3 length equals 11 residues. In germline, CDR1 is MNHEY, CDR2 SMNVEV (reference sequence). V lost 6 bases and J 1 base, leaving 3 bases between the germline ends. The sequence was obtained from a man between 40 and 49 years old with active or convalescent COVID-19. This chain uses TRBV27 with TRBJ2-5; D uncertain. Source material: peripheral blood. CDR3 DNA: TGTGCCAGCAGAGCCCAAGAGACCCAGTACTTC. Translating gives CASRAQETQYF.